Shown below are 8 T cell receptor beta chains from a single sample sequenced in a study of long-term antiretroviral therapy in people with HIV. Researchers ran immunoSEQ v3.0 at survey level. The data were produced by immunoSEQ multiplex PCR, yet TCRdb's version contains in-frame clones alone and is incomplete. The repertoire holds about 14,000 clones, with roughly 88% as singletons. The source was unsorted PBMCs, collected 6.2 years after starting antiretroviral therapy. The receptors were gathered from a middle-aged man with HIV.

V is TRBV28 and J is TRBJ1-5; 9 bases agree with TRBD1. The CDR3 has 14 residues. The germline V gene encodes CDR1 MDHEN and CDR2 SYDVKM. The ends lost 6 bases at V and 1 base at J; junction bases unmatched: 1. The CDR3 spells CASRQGASNQPQHF. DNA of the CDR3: TGTGCCAGCAGACAGGGGGCAAGCAATCAGCCCCAGCATTTT.

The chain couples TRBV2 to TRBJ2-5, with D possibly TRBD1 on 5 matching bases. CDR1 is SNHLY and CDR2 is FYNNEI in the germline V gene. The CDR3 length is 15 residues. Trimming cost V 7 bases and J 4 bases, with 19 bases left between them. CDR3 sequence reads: CASTYSELGPETQYF. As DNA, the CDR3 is TGTGCCAGCACCTACTCTGAGTTGGGGCCAGAGACCCAGTACTTC.

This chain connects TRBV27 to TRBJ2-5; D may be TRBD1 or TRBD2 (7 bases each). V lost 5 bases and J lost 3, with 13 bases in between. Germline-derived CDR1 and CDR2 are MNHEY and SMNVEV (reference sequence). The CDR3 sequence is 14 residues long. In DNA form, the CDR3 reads TGTGCCAGCAGTCTCAGGGGGAGGGAAGAGACCCAGTACTTC. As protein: CASSLRGREETQYF.

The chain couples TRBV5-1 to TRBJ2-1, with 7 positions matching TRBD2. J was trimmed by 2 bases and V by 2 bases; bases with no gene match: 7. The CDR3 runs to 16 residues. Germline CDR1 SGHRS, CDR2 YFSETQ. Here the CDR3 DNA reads TGCGCCAGCAGCTTCGAACTAAGCGGGACCTACAATGAGCAGTTCTTC. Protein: CASSFELSGTYNEQFF.

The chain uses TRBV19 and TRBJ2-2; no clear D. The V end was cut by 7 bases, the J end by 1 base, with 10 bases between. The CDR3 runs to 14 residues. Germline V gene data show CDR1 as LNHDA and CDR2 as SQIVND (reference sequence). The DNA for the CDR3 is TGTGCCAGTACCATGCCCGGGAACACCGGGGAGCTGTTTTTT. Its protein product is CASTMPGNTGELFF.

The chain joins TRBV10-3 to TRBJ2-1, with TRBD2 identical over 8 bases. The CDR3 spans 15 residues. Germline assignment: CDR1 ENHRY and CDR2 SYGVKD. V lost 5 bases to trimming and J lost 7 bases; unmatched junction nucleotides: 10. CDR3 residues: CAISQREPPLNEQFF. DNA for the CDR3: TGTGCCATCAGTCAGCGGGAGCCCCCCCTTAATGAGCAGTTCTTC.

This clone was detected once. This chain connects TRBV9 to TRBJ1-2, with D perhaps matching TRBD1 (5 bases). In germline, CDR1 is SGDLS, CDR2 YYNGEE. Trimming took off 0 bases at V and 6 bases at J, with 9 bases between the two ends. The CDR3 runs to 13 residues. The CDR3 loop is CASSVALGHGYTF. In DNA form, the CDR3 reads TGTGCCAGCAGCGTAGCCTTGGGGCATGGCTACACCTTC.

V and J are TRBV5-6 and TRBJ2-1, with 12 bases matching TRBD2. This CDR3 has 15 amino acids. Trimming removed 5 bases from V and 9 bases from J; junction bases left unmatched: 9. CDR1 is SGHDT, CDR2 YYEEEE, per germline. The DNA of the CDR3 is TGTGCCAGCAGAAGACTAGCGGGAGTGGGGGGTGAGCAGTTCTTC. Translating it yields CASRRLAGVGGEQFF.